One TCR beta chain is described in this entry. In patients chosen for sequencing, flow cytometry had shown CD8+CD57+ cell expansion. It was genomic DNA that served as the template for profiling TCR beta VDJ and CDR3. TCRdb redid the calling of the reads with MiXCR, one entry per CDR3 protein. The sample lists around 200,000 distinct CDR3 sequences; 40% to 60% were seen once. This record belongs to a study of CD8+CD57+ T cells in acquired aplastic anemia. For the study at large: Sorted CD4+ and CD8+ cells yielded DNA averaging around 3.2 ug.

Sequencing was performed on sorted CD4+, CD8+, or CD8+CD57+ T cells (not recorded which) from PBMCs. The sequence was collected from a human donor with aplastic anemia.

The CDR3 nucleotides read TGTGCCAGTAGTATAGGACAGGGCCGGACTGAAGCTTTCTTT. This sequence encodes CASSIGQGRTEAFF. The rearrangement uses TRBV19 and TRBJ1-1, with 7 bases matching TRBD1. This CDR3 is built from 14 residues. Germline CDR1 and CDR2: LNHDA and SQIVND (reference sequence). With V trimmed by 1 base and J by 5 bases, 4 bases remained unmatched.